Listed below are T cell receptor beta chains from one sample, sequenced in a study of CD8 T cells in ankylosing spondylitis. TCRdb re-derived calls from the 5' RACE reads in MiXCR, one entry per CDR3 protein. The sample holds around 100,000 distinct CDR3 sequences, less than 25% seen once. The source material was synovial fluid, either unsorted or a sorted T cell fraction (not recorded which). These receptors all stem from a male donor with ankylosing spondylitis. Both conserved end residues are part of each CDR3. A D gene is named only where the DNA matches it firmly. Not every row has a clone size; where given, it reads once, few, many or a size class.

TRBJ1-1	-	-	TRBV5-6	CASSSRGYTEAFF	TGTGCCAGCAGCTCACGGGGTTACACTGAAGCTTTCTTT
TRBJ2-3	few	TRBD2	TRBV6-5	CASSYSTSGRGGDTQYF	TGTGCCAGCAGTTACTCGACTAGCGGGAGGGGTGGAGATACGCAGTATTTT
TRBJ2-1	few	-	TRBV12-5	CASGLTTGISYNEQFF	TGTGCTAGTGGTTTGACCACAGGGATTTCCTACAATGAGCAGTTCTTC
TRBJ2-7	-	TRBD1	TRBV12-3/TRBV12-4	CASSFSGDSSYEQYF	TGTGCCAGCAGTTTCTCAGGGGACAGTAGCTACGAGCAGTACTTC
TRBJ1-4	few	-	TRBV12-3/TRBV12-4	CASRAPGHEKLFF	TGTGCCAGCAGGGCCCCGGGCCATGAAAAACTGTTTTTT
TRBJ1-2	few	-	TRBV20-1	CSARVPGNYGYTF	TGCAGTGCTAGAGTCCCGGGGAACTATGGCTACACCTTC
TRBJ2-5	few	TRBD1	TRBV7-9	CASSSDRWTETQYF	TGTGCCAGCAGCTCGGACAGGTGGACAGAGACCCAGTACTTC
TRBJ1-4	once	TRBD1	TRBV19	CASTDDRGHEKLFF	TGTGCCAGTACCGATGACAGGGGGCACGAAAAACTGTTTTTT
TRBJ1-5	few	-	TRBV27	CASRGTGLNQPQHF	TGTGCCAGCAGAGGAACAGGATTGAATCAGCCCCAGCATTTT
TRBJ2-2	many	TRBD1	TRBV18	CASSPDRTNTGELFF	TGTGCCAGCTCACCGGACAGGACAAACACCGGGGAGCTGTTTTTT
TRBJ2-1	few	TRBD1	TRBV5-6	CASSFGLEGGEQFF	TGTGCCAGCAGCTTTGGACTCGAAGGGGGCGAGCAGTTCTTC
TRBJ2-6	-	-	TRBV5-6	CASSLGLSGANVLTF	TGTGCCAGCAGCTTGGGGTTATCTGGGGCCAACGTCCTGACTTTC
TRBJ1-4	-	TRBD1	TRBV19	CASHDDQGAYEKLFF	TGTGCCAGTCATGACGATCAGGGGGCATATGAAAAACTGTTTTTT
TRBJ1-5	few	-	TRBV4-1	CASSQDGGVDQPQHF	TGCGCCAGCAGCCAAGATGGGGGGGTAGATCAGCCCCAGCATTTT
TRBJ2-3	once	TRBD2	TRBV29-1	CSVAGGGQGTQYF	TGCAGCGTCGCGGGAGGGGGGCAGGGTACGCAGTATTTT
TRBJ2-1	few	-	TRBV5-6	CASSLVSRDLTEQFF	TGTGCCAGCAGCTTGGTAAGCCGAGACCTCACTGAGCAGTTCTTC
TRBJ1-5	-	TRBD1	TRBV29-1	CSVAAGGLQPQHF	TGCAGCGTTGCCGCAGGGGGCCTTCAGCCCCAGCATTTT
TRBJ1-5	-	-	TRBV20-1	CSAAGRNQPQHF	TGCAGTGCCGCTGGGCGCAATCAGCCCCAGCATTTT
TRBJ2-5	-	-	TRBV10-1	CASSDPAQQETQYF	TGCGCCAGCAGTGACCCGGCACAGCAAGAGACCCAGTACTTC
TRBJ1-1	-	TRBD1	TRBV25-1	CASNPGGDTEAFF	TGTGCCAGCAATCCAGGGGGGGACACTGAAGCTTTCTTT
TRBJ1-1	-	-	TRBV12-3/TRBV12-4	CASTTTWTYTFF	TGTGCCAGCACCACGACCTGGACATACACTTTCTTT
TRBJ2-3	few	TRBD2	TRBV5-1	CASSLGLAGLFLTDTQYF	TGCGCCAGCAGCTTGGGACTAGCGGGCCTGTTCCTCACAGATACGCAGTATTTT
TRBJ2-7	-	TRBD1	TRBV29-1	CSVSRQGYEQYF	TGCAGCGTTTCTCGACAGGGCTACGAGCAGTACTTC
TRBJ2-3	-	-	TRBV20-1	CSARDRRTALDTQYF	TGCAGTGCTAGAGATCGGCGGACAGCGTTAGATACGCAGTATTTT
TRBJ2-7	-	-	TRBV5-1	CASSLSGTYEQYF	TGCGCCAGCAGCTTATCGGGGACCTACGAGCAGTACTTC
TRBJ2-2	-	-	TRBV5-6	CASSLRVGVPTGELFF	TGTGCCAGCAGCCTACGTGTGGGAGTCCCCACCGGGGAGCTGTTTTTT
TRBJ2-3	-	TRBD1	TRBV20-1	CSARDATGFVADTQYF	TGCAGTGCTAGAGATGCGACAGGGTTTGTAGCAGATACGCAGTATTTT
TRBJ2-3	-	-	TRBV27	CASSLNSLGPDTQYF	TGTGCCAGCAGTTTGAATAGTCTGGGACCAGATACGCAGTATTTT
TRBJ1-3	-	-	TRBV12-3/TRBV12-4	CASQNGGGPGNTIYF	TGTGCCAGCCAAAATGGCGGGGGACCTGGAAACACCATATATTTT
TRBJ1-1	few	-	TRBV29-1	CSVANKGGVNTEAFF	TGCAGCGTCGCTAATAAGGGGGGCGTGAACACTGAAGCTTTCTTT
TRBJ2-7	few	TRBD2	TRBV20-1	CSAGGGRVPYEQYF	TGCAGTGCTGGCGGCGGGAGGGTTCCCTACGAGCAGTACTTC
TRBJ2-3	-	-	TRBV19	CASGERTDTQYF	TGTGCCAGTGGGGAGCGCACAGATACGCAGTATTTT
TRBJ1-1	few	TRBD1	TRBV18	CASSPGQGTEAFF	TGTGCCAGCTCCCCCGGACAGGGCACTGAAGCTTTCTTT
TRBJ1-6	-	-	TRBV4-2	CASSHSNRPVDSPLHF	TGTGCCAGCAGCCATTCGAACAGGCCGGTGGATTCACCCCTCCACTTT
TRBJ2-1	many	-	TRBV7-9	CASSRGENYNEQFF	TGTGCCAGCAGCAGGGGGGAAAACTACAATGAGCAGTTCTTC
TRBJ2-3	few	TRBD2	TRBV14	CASSHGRGGSPRDTQYF	TGTGCCAGCAGCCACGGTCGCGGCGGGAGCCCCCGGGATACGCAGTATTTT
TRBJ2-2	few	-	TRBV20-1	CSAAPSRGTGELFF	TGCAGTGCCGCACCAAGCCGTGGGACCGGGGAGCTGTTTTTT
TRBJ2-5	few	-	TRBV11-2	CASSLERVGETQYF	TGTGCCAGCAGCTTAGAAAGGGTGGGGGAGACCCAGTACTTC
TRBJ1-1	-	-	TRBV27	CASSRDQGITDTEAFF	TGTGCCAGCAGCCGAGATCAGGGCATAACGGACACTGAAGCTTTCTTT
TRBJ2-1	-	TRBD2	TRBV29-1	CSGGLAGGDEQFF	TGCAGCGGCGGACTAGCGGGAGGAGATGAGCAGTTCTTC
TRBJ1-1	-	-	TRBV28	CASSLTGQNTEAFF	TGTGCCAGCAGCCTCACAGGGCAGAACACTGAAGCTTTCTTT
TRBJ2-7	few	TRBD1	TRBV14	CASSQGTGGTEQYF	TGTGCCAGCAGCCAAGGGACAGGGGGCACCGAGCAGTACTTC
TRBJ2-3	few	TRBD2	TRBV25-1	CASSAAGGVADTQYF	TGTGCCAGCAGCGCAGCGGGAGGGGTCGCAGATACGCAGTATTTT
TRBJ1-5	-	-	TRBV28	CASNNRAPQPQHF	TGTGCCAGTAATAACAGGGCTCCTCAGCCCCAGCATTTT
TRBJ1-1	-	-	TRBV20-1	CSSWGGAPQNTEAFF	TGCAGTTCATGGGGGGGGGCCCCGCAGAACACTGAAGCTTTCTTT
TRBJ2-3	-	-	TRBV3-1	CASSHGTSTDTQYF	TGTGCCAGCAGCCATGGGACTAGCACAGATACGCAGTATTTT
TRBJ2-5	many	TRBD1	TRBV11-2	CASSLATGGGETQYF	TGTGCCAGCAGCTTAGCCACAGGGGGAGGAGAGACCCAGTACTTC
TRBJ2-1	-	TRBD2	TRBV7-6	CASSQRRGGGNEQFF	TGTGCCAGCAGCCAACGCCGCGGGGGTGGCAATGAGCAGTTCTTC
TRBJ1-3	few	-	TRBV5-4	CASSLKQDSSGNTIYF	TGTGCCAGCAGCTTGAAACAGGACAGCTCTGGAAACACCATATATTTT
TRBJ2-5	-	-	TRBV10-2	CATGWRVGETQYF	TGCGCCACAGGGTGGAGGGTCGGGGAGACCCAGTACTTC
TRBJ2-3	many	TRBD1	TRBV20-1	CSATPGQGTDTQYF	TGCAGTGCTACGCCGGGACAGGGCACAGATACGCAGTATTTT